This TCR beta chain emerged from a study of blood T cells in healthy people across ages. Sample-barcoded 5' priming and a J-beta primer mix drove a second PCR of about 7 to 11 cycles. Each cDNA molecule, via a template-switch adaptor with 12 random nucleotides, was tagged. One entry per CDR3 protein, called by TCRdb with MiXCR from the 5' RACE reads. Of under 800,000 distinct CDR3 sequences listed, around 21% were seen once; the top ten hold approximately 3.7%. General study results and limits: In long-lived donors, naive CD4+ cell counts and diversity exceeded those of aged donors. Older age went with lower TCR beta diversity per million T cells, in a roughly linear way.

About this clonotype: No antigen is known for it.

This sequence was found in a man between 65 and 80 years old in good health. The sample taken for sequencing was blood.

The CDR3 reads CASSIHSGSTHNEQFF. CDR3 in DNA: TGCGCCAGCAGTATTCATAGCGGGAGTACCCACAATGAGCAGTTCTTC. The chain combines TRBV5-1 with TRBJ2-1, with 9 bases fitting TRBD2. The germline CDR1 and CDR2 sequences are SGHRS and YFSETQ. V shed 5 bases, J shed 5 bases, and the junction held 11 bases outside the gene matches. This CDR3 is 16 amino acids long.